This entry is about one T cell receptor beta chain. The data originate from a study of blood T cell repertoires in COVID-19. Overall study: From T cells, B-cell-depleted T cells, or PBMCs came the material, which was cDNA or gDNA.

Method: immunoSEQ multiplex PCR; TCRdb's copy keeps in-frame clones and lacks some. The table includes approximately 110,000 clones, about three quarters detected once. Germline values: CDR1 WNHNN, CDR2 SYGVQD (reference sequence). The ends lost 8 bases at V and 1 base at J; junction bases unmatched: 4. There are 13 residues in the CDR3. This receptor was obtained from a man older than 75 with acute or convalescent COVID-19. This sequence joins TRBV10-1 and TRBJ2-7, with TRBD2 identical over 8 bases. The specimen sequenced was peripheral blood. CDR3 sequence: CASASGPSYEQYF. As DNA, the CDR3 is TGCGCCAGCGCTAGCGGGCCGTCCTACGAGCAGTACTTC.